The rows below give T cell receptor beta chains drawn from one sample of a study of glioma-infiltrating T cells after dendritic cell vaccination. Sequencing was performed with immunoSEQ multiplex PCR; in TCRdb, only in-frame clones are kept and a portion is missing. The data contain more than 100,000 clones, 81% of them seen just once; the ten biggest clones take up less than 15%. The sequencing used blood, collected before dendritic cell vaccination. The source of these receptors is a human donor with glioblastoma. CDR3s include the opening cysteine and the closing phenylalanine or tryptophan. D genes are given only for firm matches.

J	length	D	V	CDR3
TRBJ1-6	16	.	TRBV27	CASSSQGRGVGSPLHF
TRBJ1-2	13	TRBD1	TRBV2	CASKDRGLGGYTF
TRBJ2-3	15	TRBD2	TRBV7-9	CASSFLAGGGDTQYF
TRBJ1-5	14	.	TRBV6-1	CASSVRRTDQPQHF
TRBJ1-3	15	.	TRBV7-2	CASSLMVGPGNTIYF
TRBJ2-7	15	TRBD1	TRBV10-3	CAISESAGGEYEQYF
TRBJ2-7	14	TRBD1	TRBV16	CASTQRTGGHEQYF
TRBJ2-3	15	.	TRBV5-1	CASSFLGRASDTQYF
TRBJ2-7	17	TRBD1	TRBV14	CASSQETSWDRAHEQYF
TRBJ2-1	15	TRBD2	TRBV7-2	CASSRDGGAVGEQFF
TRBJ2-1	19	TRBD2	TRBV28	CASSFSSIRTSSPYNEQFF
TRBJ2-7	14	.	TRBV7-3	CASSLMVGPYEQYF
TRBJ2-5	14	TRBD1	TRBV11-3	CASSRGTGGETQYF
TRBJ2-1	16	.	TRBV6-1	CASSEFQGGSYNEQFF
TRBJ1-1	15	.	TRBV5-1	CASSLVAGDGTEAFF
TRBJ2-5	15	TRBD2	TRBV4-2	CASSQERGGLETQYF
TRBJ1-5	17	.	TRBV5-6	CASSSSGDLYSNQPQHF
TRBJ1-5	14	TRBD1	TRBV4-3	CASSQIRGNQPQHF
TRBJ1-2	14	TRBD1	TRBV27	CASSPPGQGRGYTF
TRBJ1-1	14	.	TRBV14	CASSQVTGSAEAFF
TRBJ2-2	21	TRBD2	TRBV4-1	CASSQGGGLTSGGRNTGELFF
TRBJ2-5	13	TRBD1	TRBV4-1	CASSQNRGETQYF
TRBJ2-5	19	TRBD2	TRBV2	CASSESYTSGDWGQETQYF
TRBJ2-7	14	.	TRBV6-9	CASRVVGGGHEQYF
TRBJ1-1	15	TRBD1	TRBV18	CASSPQTGPNTEAFF
TRBJ1-6	16	.	TRBV5-1	CASSLEQSSYNSPLHF
TRBJ1-1	14	TRBD1	TRBV7-9	CASSPGGPNTEAFF
TRBJ2-2	19	TRBD2	TRBV10-3	CAINPVLAGDVLNTGELFF
TRBJ2-1	15	TRBD2	TRBV7-6	CASSFKRGISNEQFF
TRBJ1-5	15	.	TRBV7-2	CASSDQGFSNQPQHF
TRBJ1-2	14	.	TRBV4-3	CASSQDRGNYGYTF
TRBJ1-4	15	TRBD1	TRBV5-5	CASSFWTGTGEKLFF
TRBJ1-6	16	TRBD1	TRBV10-3	CAISESTGEGSSPLHF
TRBJ1-1	15	.	TRBV7-8	CASSLEAGWDTEAFF
TRBJ2-3	16	.	TRBV5-1	CASSSKTGLLTDTQYF
TRBJ2-3	15	TRBD1	TRBV19	CASSYGTGGLDTQYF
TRBJ2-1	13	.	TRBV2	CASSTDRDNEQFF
TRBJ1-2	15	TRBD1	TRBV30	CAWSRTGQGFYGYTF
TRBJ2-1	15	.	TRBV7-2	CASSLVRQAYNEQFF
TRBJ2-2	13	.	TRBV5-4	CASVLRDTGELFF
TRBJ1-4	15	TRBD1	TRBV5-4	CASSQVQGAKEKLFF
TRBJ2-1	16	.	TRBV6-5	CASSYSATAGRNEQFF
TRBJ2-7	15	.	TRBV6-6	CASSRTAGPTYEQYF
TRBJ1-1	14	TRBD1	TRBV30	CAWSEGQGDTEAFF
TRBJ2-7	15	.	TRBV5-1	CASSRGHRSSYEQYF
TRBJ2-1	14	TRBD1	TRBV7-8	CASSPSTGAGEQFF
TRBJ2-1	14	.	TRBV9	CASRSISSYNEQFF
TRBJ2-3	13	.	TRBV4-3	CASSTRGTDTQYF
TRBJ1-1	14	.	TRBV7-6	CASRAGGARTEAFF
TRBJ2-7	16	.	TRBV10-3	CASTQREQFTSYEQYF
TRBJ2-2	14	.	TRBV7-2	CASSLGLVTGELFF
TRBJ1-1	14	TRBD1	TRBV7-2	CASSARQGQLGAFF
TRBJ2-1	14	.	TRBV18	CASSPSRQDNEQFF
TRBJ1-5	16	.	TRBV4-1	CASSQDRAGVNQPQHF
TRBJ2-3	15	.	TRBV6-6	CASSYSGGSTDTQYF
TRBJ1-1	16	.	TRBV19	CASIRWLGTYAPEAFF
TRBJ2-5	15	TRBD2	TRBV5-1	CASSFIQAGQETQYF
TRBJ1-4	18	TRBD1	TRBV5-6	CASSHTLGQGAYHEKLFF
TRBJ1-1	16	.	TRBV11-3	CASSTYYTGTVTEAFF